A selection of T cell receptor beta chains follows, all from one sample in a study of OX40 agonist ivuxolimab in advanced cancers. TCRdb keeps only in-frame clones here, not all; method: immunoSEQ multiplex PCR. This sample has 40,000 to 45,000 clones, with around 91% found just once. The sample here was CD4+ or CD8+ T cells sorted from blood, taken in a trial of the OX40 agonist ivuxolimab. The receptors here all came from an adult with an advanced solid tumor such as melanoma, head and neck, liver or kidney cancer. CDR3s include the opening cysteine and the closing phenylalanine or tryptophan. A D gene is named only where the DNA matches it firmly. For some rows the clone size is stated as once, few or many, or as a class when expanded; others skip it.

size	V	D	J	length	DNA	CDR3
-	TRBV29-1	TRBD2	TRBJ2-1	15	TGCAGCGGCCTAGCGGGGGGGCGGTCCTACAATGAGCAGTTCTTC	CSGLAGGRSYNEQFF
once	TRBV19	TRBD1	TRBJ1-5	14	TGTGCCAGTAGGAGTCAGACAGGGAGTCAGCCCCAGCATTTT	CASRSQTGSQPQHF
-	TRBV29-1	TRBD1	TRBJ1-1	15	TGCAGCGTTGAAAAGACGGGACAGCCGAACACTGAAGCTTTCTTT	CSVEKTGQPNTEAFF
-	TRBV2	TRBD2	TRBJ2-1	16	TGTGCCAAAAAAAAGCCCGGGACTAGCGGGAGCTATGAGCAGTTCTTC	CAKKKPGTSGSYEQFF
once	TRBV2	-	TRBJ2-7	14	TGTGCCAGCAGTGAAGGGCAGGGATCCTACGAGCAGTACTTC	CASSEGQGSYEQYF
-	TRBV14	-	TRBJ1-2	15	TGTGCCAGCAGCCAAGTTTGGACTTCCATGGAAGGCTACACCTTC	CASSQVWTSMEGYTF
-	TRBV6-4	-	TRBJ2-1	13	TGTGCCAGCAGCTCGACTTATGGGACAGAGCAGTTCTTC	CASSSTYGTEQFF
-	TRBV6-5	-	TRBJ1-1	16	TGTGCCAGCAGTTCGACCCTTACGCAGGTCTCACATTTTGTACTTTTT	CASSSTLTQVSHFVLF
-	TRBV5-6	TRBD1	TRBJ2-7	15	TGTGCCAGCACCTCGGCCGACAGGGAAGACTACGAGCAGTACTTC	CASTSADREDYEQYF
-	TRBV10-3	-	TRBJ1-2	12	TGTGCCATCAGTGTGGGGCCCTTGGGCTACACCTTC	CAISVGPLGYTF
-	TRBV11-2	TRBD2	TRBJ2-1	15	TGTGCCAGCAGCTTACTAGCGGGAGAAGGTAGTGAGCAGTTCTTC	CASSLLAGEGSEQFF
-	TRBV28	-	TRBJ2-7	12	TGTGCCAGCAGGTCGGACGGGTACGAGCAGTACTTC	CASRSDGYEQYF
once	TRBV7-3	TRBD1	TRBJ1-1	15	TGTGCCAGCAGCTTAACTGGACAGGGTGTCACTGAAGCTTTCTTT	CASSLTGQGVTEAFF
-	TRBV29-1	-	TRBJ2-3	14	TGCAGCGTTGACGGCATGTCTAGCACAGATACGCAGTATTTT	CSVDGMSSTDTQYF
once	TRBV7-8	-	TRBJ1-1	14	TGTGCCAGCAGCTACGACAGTCTGAACACTGAAGCTTTCTTT	CASSYDSLNTEAFF
-	TRBV10-3	-	TRBJ1-6	14	TGTGCCATCAGTGACAGGGAGGGGGGTTCACCCCTCCACTTT	CAISDREGGSPLHF
-	TRBV30	-	TRBJ1-2	13	TGTGCCTGGAGGGCCAGCTCTAACTATGGCTACACCTTC	CAWRASSNYGYTF
once	TRBV11-2	-	TRBJ2-3	15	TGTGCCAGCAAATCCGGGACGGTCAACACAGATACGCAGTATTTT	CASKSGTVNTDTQYF
once	TRBV28	TRBD1	TRBJ2-5	15	TGTGCCAGCAAGAAGGGACAGGCGCCCCAAGAGACCCAGTACTTC	CASKKGQAPQETQYF
-	TRBV2	TRBD1	TRBJ1-1	13	TGTGCCAGCAGCCTACAGGGGCCGGAAAAAGCTTTCTTT	CASSLQGPEKAFF
-	TRBV7-2	-	TRBJ2-7	13	TGTGCCAGCAGCTTAGGGATTACCTACGAGCAGTACTTC	CASSLGITYEQYF
once	TRBV28	-	TRBJ2-7	12	TGTGCCAGCAGGGGACAAGCCTACGAGCAGTACTTC	CASRGQAYEQYF
-	TRBV27	TRBD1	TRBJ1-1	16	TGTGCCAGCAGTTGGTGTACTGACAGGGGGAACACTGAAGCTTTCTTT	CASSWCTDRGNTEAFF
-	TRBV11-2	TRBD1	TRBJ2-7	15	TGTGCCAGCAGCTTCCCCGGGACAGGGTTCTACGAGCAGTACTTC	CASSFPGTGFYEQYF
-	TRBV4-2	-	TRBJ1-5	15	TGTGCCAGCAGCCAAGATCAGACTAGCAATCAGCCCCAGCATTTT	CASSQDQTSNQPQHF
-	TRBV4-1	-	TRBJ1-2	13	TGCGCCAGCAGCCCGGCCCGGGACTATGGCTACACCTTC	CASSPARDYGYTF